The rows below give T cell receptor beta chains drawn from one sample of a study of cytomegalovirus exposure and HLA in healthy donors. The data were produced by immunoSEQ multiplex PCR, yet TCRdb's version contains in-frame clones alone and is incomplete. The sample shows more than 85,000 clones, 63% of them seen only once. Sequenced input: PBMCs. These receptors originate from a human donor in good health. CDR3s include the opening cysteine and the closing phenylalanine or tryptophan. The D gene is left open where the match is weak. Only some rows state a clone size, as once, few, many or a class for expanded clones.

clone_size	v_call	j_call	d_call	cdr3_nt	cdr3_aa
.	TRBV6-1	TRBJ1-4	.	TGTGCCAGCAGTGAAGATGCGGGGGCAGGGGAAAAACTGTTTTTT	CASSEDAGAGEKLFF
.	TRBV30	TRBJ1-2	.	TGTGCCTGGAGGGCCAACGGAGTTAACTATGGCTACACCTTC	CAWRANGVNYGYTF
.	TRBV2	TRBJ1-5	.	TGTGCCAGCAGTGCGGTGATTAGCAATCAGCCCCAGCATTTT	CASSAVISNQPQHF
.	TRBV6-5	TRBJ1-2	.	TGTGCCAGCAAAAGGGGCGCCGATGATGGCTACACCTTC	CASKRGADDGYTF
.	TRBV27	TRBJ2-1	.	TGTGCCAGCAGTTGGCCCGGAGGGAATGAGCAGTTCTTC	CASSWPGGNEQFF
.	TRBV5-1	TRBJ2-2	TRBD2	TGCGCCAGCAGCCTAGGACTAGCGGGAGTTCCTGGGGAGCTGTTTTTT	CASSLGLAGVPGELFF
few	TRBV6-1	TRBJ1-5	.	TGTGCCAGCAGTGAACAGGGGCACAATCAGCCCCAGCATTTT	CASSEQGHNQPQHF
few	TRBV18	TRBJ2-3	TRBD2	TGTGCCAGCTCACCACCGATAGCGGGACACCCTAGCACAGATACGCAGTATTTT	CASSPPIAGHPSTDTQYF
.	TRBV27	TRBJ2-1	TRBD2	TGTGCCAGCAGTTTACTAGCGGGAGTTATCAATGAGCAGTTCTTC	CASSLLAGVINEQFF
.	TRBV10-3	TRBJ2-1	.	TGTGCCATACAGGGAACCCGGAATGAGCAGTTCTTC	CAIQGTRNEQFF
.	TRBV28	TRBJ2-1	.	TGTGCCAGCAGTTTGATTGTGGGAGTCCGAAATGAGCAGTTCTTC	CASSLIVGVRNEQFF
.	TRBV4-1	TRBJ2-2	TRBD2	TGCGCCAGCAGCCGAGGACTAGCGGGATCGGACGGGGAGCTGTTTTTT	CASSRGLAGSDGELFF
.	TRBV2	TRBJ2-1	TRBD1	TGTGCCAGCAGAAAAAGGGCCGGGACAGGGAATAATGAGCAGTTCTTC	CASRKRAGTGNNEQFF
.	TRBV10-2	TRBJ2-7	.	TGCGCCACCAACGGAGGCCACGAGCAGTACTTC	CATNGGHEQYF
.	TRBV25-1	TRBJ2-2	.	TGTGCCAGCAGTGAATTTCAAGTTGTCGGGGGAACCGGGGAGCTGTTTTTT	CASSEFQVVGGTGELFF
few	TRBV27	TRBJ2-7	TRBD1	TGTGCCAGCAGTCCCCTCCGGGACAGGCCCCACGAGCAGTACTTC	CASSPLRDRPHEQYF
.	TRBV30	TRBJ2-1	TRBD2	TGTGCCTGGGGTCCTAGACTAGCGGGAGTACCTGAGCAGTTCTTC	CAWGPRLAGVPEQFF
few	TRBV7-2	TRBJ1-5	TRBD1	TGTGCCAGCAGCTTAGGGGACAGGCCGTGGGGGCCCCAGCATTTT	CASSLGDRPWGPQHF
.	TRBV5-1	TRBJ2-2	TRBD1	TGCGCCACAAAACAGGGGGCGCCTACTACCGGGGAGCTGTTTTTT	CATKQGAPTTGELFF
.	TRBV27	TRBJ1-3	.	TGTGCCAGCAGGGACACCGGCGGAAACACCATATATTTT	CASRDTGGNTIYF
.	TRBV6-5	TRBJ2-2	.	TGTGCCAGCAGTACACTGAGGTTCACCGGGGAGCTGTTTTTT	CASSTLRFTGELFF
.	TRBV28	TRBJ2-3	.	TGTGCCAGCAGTTTAATAGGCGCCAGGATATCAGATACGCAGTATTTT	CASSLIGARISDTQYF
.	TRBV30	TRBJ2-1	TRBD2	TGTGCCTGGGAAAGCGGGAGGGCCTGGAATGAGCAGTTCTTC	CAWESGRAWNEQFF
.	TRBV11-2	TRBJ2-3	.	TGTGCCAGCAGCTTGGGAGATCTCAATACGCAGTATTTT	CASSLGDLNTQYF
.	TRBV6-1	TRBJ1-2	.	TGTGCCAGCAGTGAAAGGACATATGGCTACACCTTC	CASSERTYGYTF
once	TRBV2	TRBJ2-5	.	TGTGCCAGCAATCAGGATCGATTTGGGGAGACCCAGTACTTC	CASNQDRFGETQYF
.	TRBV4-2	TRBJ2-5	.	TGTGCCAGCAGCCAAGACCCTACAGGAGCTTCCCAAGAGACCCAGTACTTC	CASSQDPTGASQETQYF
few	TRBV9	TRBJ2-3	.	TGTGCCAGCAGCGCCCAGGGGCCAAGCGCAGATACGCAGTATTTT	CASSAQGPSADTQYF
once	TRBV7-6	TRBJ2-3	.	TGTGCCAGCAGCGAGGACTTATACACAGATACGCAGTATTTT	CASSEDLYTDTQYF
.	TRBV5-1	TRBJ2-2	TRBD1	TGCGCCAGCAGCTTGCTTCCGGGACAGGGGGCGTCCGGGGAGCTGTTTTTT	CASSLLPGQGASGELFF
.	TRBV19	TRBJ2-3	.	TGTGCCAGTAGTAACTCTTACGCAGATACGCAGTATTTT	CASSNSYADTQYF